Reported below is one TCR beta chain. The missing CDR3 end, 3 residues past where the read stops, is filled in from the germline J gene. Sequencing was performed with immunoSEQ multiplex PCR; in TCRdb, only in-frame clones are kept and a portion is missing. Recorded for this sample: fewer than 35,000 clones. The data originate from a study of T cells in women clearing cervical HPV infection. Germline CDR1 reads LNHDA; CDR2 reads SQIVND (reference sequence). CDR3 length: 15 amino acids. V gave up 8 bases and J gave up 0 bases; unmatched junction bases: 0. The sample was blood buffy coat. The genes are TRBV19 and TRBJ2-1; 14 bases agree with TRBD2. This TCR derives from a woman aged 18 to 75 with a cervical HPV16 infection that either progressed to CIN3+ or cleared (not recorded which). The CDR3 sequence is CASGTSGSSYNEQFF. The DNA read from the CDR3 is TGTGCCAGTGGGACTAGCGGGAGCTCCTACAATGAG.